The 3 T cell receptor beta chains below all came from one sample that was sequenced in a study of blood T cells in healthy people across ages. Then a second PCR, running about 6 to 11 cycles, was carried out with a sample-barcoded 5' primer and a J-beta primer mix. TCRdb redid the calling of the 5' RACE reads with MiXCR, one entry per CDR3 protein. Among roughly 800,000 distinct CDR3 sequences, roughly 50% were seen once, and the ten largest hold 41%. Input material: blood. These receptors were obtained from a man older than 75 in good health.

A few counts support this clonotype. The rearrangement joins TRBV6-5 to TRBJ2-7, with 11 bases that match TRBD2. Trimming removed 4 bases from V and 7 bases from J; junction bases left unmatched: 9. The germline CDR1 and CDR2 sequences are MNHEY and SVGAGI. This CDR3 region has 15 residues. The chain's CDR3 is CASSLIAGGPGEQYF. Written as DNA, the CDR3 is TGTGCCAGCAGTTTAATAGCGGGAGGGCCGGGGGAGCAGTACTTC.

The chain joins TRBV15 to TRBJ2-5; 9 bases line up with TRBD2. In germline, CDR1 is LNHNV, CDR2 YYDKDF (reference sequence). This CDR3 is 18 amino acids long. V lost 0 bases and J lost 11; bases outside the gene matches: 19. In DNA, the CDR3 is TGTGCCACCAGCAGAGATCGTCGGGCTAGCGGGACAAGAAATGAGCAGTACTTC. This gives the protein CATSRDRRASGTRNEQYF. Together with reference TRBV15 and TRBJ2-5, the CDR3 gives the full variable domain: DAMVIQNPRYQVTQFGKPVTLSCSQTLNHNVMYWYQQKSSQAPKLLFHYYDKDFNNEADTPDNFQSRRPNTSFCFLDIRSPGLGDTAMYLCATSRDRRASGTRNEQYFGPGTRLLVL.

This clonotype occurred a few times. The V gene is TRBV7-2, the J gene TRBJ1-6, with TRBD1 as a possible D gene (5 bases). The ends were cut back, 0 bases at V and 13 bases at J, with 13 bases in the middle. CDR3 length equals 14 residues. The germline gives CDR1 SGHTA, CDR2 FQGNSA. The CDR3 reads CASSLARDSMPLHF. CDR3 nucleotide sequence: TGTGCCAGCAGCTTAGCGCGAGACAGCATGCCCCTCCACTTT. The variable domain in full, completed from reference TRBV7-2 and TRBJ1-6, reads GAGVSQSPSNKVTEKGKDVELRCDPISGHTALYWYRQSLGQGLEFLIYFQGNSAPDKSGLPSDRFSAERTGGSVSTLTIQRTQQEDSAVYLCASSLARDSMPLHFGNGTRLTVT.